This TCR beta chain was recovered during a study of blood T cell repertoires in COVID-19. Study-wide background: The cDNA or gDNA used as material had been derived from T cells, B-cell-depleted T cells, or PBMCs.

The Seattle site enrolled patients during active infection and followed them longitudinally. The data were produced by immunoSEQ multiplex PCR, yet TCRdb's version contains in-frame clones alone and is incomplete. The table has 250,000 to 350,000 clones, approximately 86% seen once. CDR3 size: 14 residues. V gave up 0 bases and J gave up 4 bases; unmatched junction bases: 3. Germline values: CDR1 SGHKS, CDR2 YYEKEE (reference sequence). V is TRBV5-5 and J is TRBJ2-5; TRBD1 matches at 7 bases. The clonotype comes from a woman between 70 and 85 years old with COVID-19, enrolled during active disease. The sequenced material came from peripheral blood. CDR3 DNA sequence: TGTGCCAGCAGCTTGGCGACAGGGAGAGAGACCCAGTACTTC. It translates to CASSLATGRETQYF.